The next 23 T cell receptor beta chains were all read from a single sample in a study of control samples from healthy donors and cancer patients. Generated by immunoSEQ multiplex PCR, the TCRdb table keeps only in-frame clones and is missing some. There are about 110,000 clones in the sample; around 89% occur only once, and around 17% lies in the top ten. The sample consisted of blood. The origin of the receptors is a woman between 50 and 59 years old in good health.

The rearrangement joins TRBV3-1 (or the pseudogene TRBV3-2) to TRBJ2-1; 12 bases align to TRBD2. CDR3 size: 17 residues. The germline gives CDR1 LGHDT, CDR2 YNNKEL (reference sequence). V was pared by 1 base and J by 4 bases, with 5 bases of the junction left unmatched. CDR3 bases: TGTGCCAGCAGCCAAGGTTCGACTAGCGGGAGTTACAATGAGCAGTTCTTC. Translating it yields CASSQGSTSGSYNEQFF.

The CDR3 spells CATRDEQQTYGYTF. The CDR3 region has the DNA TGTGCCACCAGAGACGAACAGCAGACCTATGGCTACACCTTC. This chain uses TRBV15 with TRBJ1-2; D uncertain. Germline-derived CDR1 and CDR2 are LNHNV and YYDKDF (reference sequence). V lost 6 bases and J 4 bases, leaving 15 bases between the germline ends. This CDR3 comprises 14 residues.

This rearrangement joins TRBV5-1 to TRBJ2-2; 9 bases match TRBD2. CDR1 and CDR2 from the germline V gene are SGHRS and YFSETQ. The CDR3 loop spans 16 amino acids. V dropped 4 bases and J dropped 5; count of bases not matched to a gene: 9. As DNA, the CDR3 is TGCGCCAGCAGCCCCGAGCGGGGGGCGGTGACCGGGGAGCTGTTTTTT. This encodes CASSPERGAVTGELFF.

This clone was detected once. The chain recombines TRBV30 with TRBJ2-5, with D tentatively TRBD1 (6 bases). Germline CDR1 GTSNPN, CDR2 SVGIG (reference sequence). Trimming removed 4 bases from V and 1 base from J, with 7 bases in between. The CDR3 has 12 amino acids. In DNA, the CDR3 is TGTGCCTGGACACAGGGCCAAGAGACCCAGTACTTC. This gives the protein CAWTQGQETQYF.

Here the CDR3 reads CATEGVGLGTGELFF. The DNA for the CDR3 is TGTGCCACCGAAGGGGTCGGACTGGGCACCGGGGAGCTGTTTTTT. The chain is built from TRBV19 and TRBJ2-2; D may be TRBD1 or TRBD2 (5 bases each). This CDR3 has 15 amino acids. Germline CDR1 is LNHDA and CDR2 is SQIVND (reference sequence). The V end lost 10 bases, the J end lost 4 bases, and 19 bases lay between the germline ends.

The V gene is TRBV6-5, the J gene TRBJ2-3; the match to TRBD2 covers 8 bases. CDR3 length: 13 residues. The ends lost 8 bases at V and 5 bases at J; junction bases unmatched: 6. The germline gives CDR1 MNHEY, CDR2 SVGAGI. The CDR3, as DNA: TGTGCCAGCCAGGGAGCGGGGGTAGATACGCAGTATTTT. As protein: CASQGAGVDTQYF.

This chain links TRBV19 with TRBJ2-3; a possible D gene is TRBD2 (6 bases). V was shortened by 0 bases and J by 2 bases, with 12 bases between the two germline ends. The CDR3 runs to 16 residues. CDR1 LNHDA and CDR2 SQIVND come from the germline V gene (reference sequence). CDR3 coding DNA: TGTGCCAGTAGTATAGACACGGGAGACCCCACAGATACGCAGTATTTT. It is translated as CASSIDTGDPTDTQYF.

V usage is TRBV7-9 and J usage is TRBJ2-1; D is ambiguous. CDR3 length: 10 amino acids. CDR1 is SEHNR and CDR2 is FQNEAQ in the germline V gene (reference sequence). V lost 3 bases, J lost 9 bases, and 3 bases lay in between. The CDR3 DNA is TGTGCCAGCAGCTTGGGTGAGCAGTTCTTC. It specifies CASSLGEQFF.

This clone appeared a few times. This rearrangement joins TRBV30 to TRBJ1-3; weak D call: TRBD1 (5 bases). V was shortened by 5 bases and J by 3 bases, with 11 bases between the two germline ends. The CDR3 sequence is 13 residues long. Germline assignment: CDR1 GTSNPN and CDR2 SVGIG (reference sequence). The CDR3 DNA sequence: TGTGCCTGGGCGGGACCGCTTGGAAACACCATATATTTT. Residues: CAWAGPLGNTIYF.

This chain connects TRBV2 to TRBJ1-5; D may be TRBD1 (6 bases). V was trimmed by 7 bases and J by 4 bases, leaving 14 bases between them. The CDR3 extends over 14 amino acids. CDR1 SNHLY and CDR2 FYNNEI come from the germline V gene. The CDR3 loop reads CASILEGGNQPQHF. CDR3 nucleotides: TGTGCCAGCATCTTAGAAGGGGGAAATCAGCCCCAGCATTTT.

This sequence joins TRBV2 and TRBJ1-1; D is perhaps TRBD1 (6 bases). Germline CDR1 SNHLY, CDR2 FYNNEI. The CDR3 runs 15 residues. V was cut by 1 base and J by 4 bases, with 13 bases left in between. The CDR3 here is CASSEGQVKGTEAFF. CDR3 nucleotides: TGTGCCAGCAGTGAAGGACAGGTTAAGGGCACTGAAGCTTTCTTT.

This chain connects TRBV24-1 to TRBJ2-3; the match to TRBD2 covers 10 bases. CDR3 size: 17 residues. With 0 bases clipped from V and 2 bases from J, the junction kept 4 bases outside the gene matches. Germline V lookup: CDR1 KGHDR, CDR2 SFDVKD. CDR3: CATSDLRTSGDTDTQYF. In DNA form, the CDR3 reads TGTGCCACCAGTGATTTGCGGACTAGCGGAGACACAGATACGCAGTATTTT.

The chain is built from TRBV12-3 or TRBV12-4 and TRBJ1-1; unclear D gene. The CDR3 is 13 amino acids. V was shortened by 6 bases and J by 1 base, with 9 bases between the two germline ends. The CDR3 is CASSLGRNTEAFF. The CDR3 nucleotides read TGTGCCAGCAGCCTTGGACGGAACACTGAAGCTTTCTTT.

The rearrangement uses TRBV4-3 and TRBJ2-1, with D perhaps matching TRBD1 or TRBD2 (6 bases each). Trimming removed 5 bases from V and 1 base from J, with 18 bases in between. Germline CDR1 is LGHNA and CDR2 is YSLEER. There are 17 residues in the CDR3. The CDR3 DNA reads as TGCGCCAGCAGCTCAAGTGCGAGGGGGAGGTCCTACAATGAGCAGTTCTTC. Residues: CASSSSARGRSYNEQFF.

This CDR3 is CASSYYPAQDRVTEAFF. The CDR3 DNA follows: TGCGCCAGCAGCTACTACCCCGCCCAGGACAGGGTGACTGAAGCTTTCTTT. The rearrangement uses TRBV5-1 and TRBJ1-1, with TRBD1 matching 8 bases. The CDR3 contains 17 residues. V shed 3 bases, J shed 5 bases, and the junction held 15 bases outside the gene matches. The germline V gene has CDR1 SGHRS and CDR2 YFSETQ. The whole variable domain, remainder taken from reference TRBV5-1 and TRBJ1-1, is KAGVTQTPRYLIKTRGQQVTLSCSPISGHRSVSWYQQTPGQGLQFLFEYFSETQRNKGNFPGRFSGRQFSNSRSEMNVSTLELGDSALYLCASSYYPAQDRVTEAFFGQGTRLTVV.

The rearrangement joins TRBV11-3 to TRBJ1-4, with 8 bases lining up with TRBD1. Germline CDR1 is SGHNT and CDR2 is YENEEA. Unmatched junction bases numbered 10, after V lost 8 bases and J lost 8 bases. This CDR3 spans 14 amino acids. The CDR3 DNA reads as TGTGCCAGCCCCCGACAGGGGTCCAAAGAAAAACTGTTTTTT. It specifies CASPRQGSKEKLFF. Looking up the rest from reference TRBV11-3 and TRBJ1-4 gives the full variable domain: EAGVVQSPRYKIIEKKQPVAFWCNPISGHNTLYWYLQNLGQGPELLIRYENEEAVDDSQLPKDRFSAERLKGVDSTLKIQPAELGDSAVYLCASPRQGSKEKLFFGSGTQLSVL.

V is TRBV19 and J is TRBJ2-2; D is undetermined. Germline CDR1 LNHDA, CDR2 SQIVND (reference sequence). Deletions cut 1 base from V and 3 bases from J, with 9 bases between. The CDR3 sequence is 15 residues long. In nucleotides, the CDR3 is TGTGCCAGTAGTATAGTTAAAGGGTACACCGGGGAGCTGTTTTTT. Its translation is CASSIVKGYTGELFF. Using reference TRBV19 and TRBJ2-2 for the parts outside the CDR3, the full variable domain is DGGITQSPKYLFRKEGQNVTLSCEQNLNHDAMYWYRQDPGQGLRLIYYSQIVNDFQKGDIAEGYSVSREKKESFPLTVTSAQKNPTAFYLCASSIVKGYTGELFFGEGSRLTVL.

The sample holds many counts of this clone. The chain couples TRBV30 to TRBJ2-1; weak D call: TRBD2 (5 bases). The length of the CDR3 is 15 residues. Germline-derived CDR1 and CDR2 are GTSNPN and SVGIG (reference sequence). V was clipped by 5 bases and J by 0 bases, with 14 bases between them. CDR3 sequence (DNA): TGTGCCTGGGGGAGAGAGGCCAACTCCTACAATGAGCAGTTCTTC. Encoded protein: CAWGREANSYNEQFF.

This clone was picked up one time. The chain carries TRBV18 and TRBJ2-7; 8 nucleotides match TRBD1. The CDR3 loop spans 14 amino acids. J gave up 7 bases and V 3 bases, and 8 bases lay outside the gene matches. Germline V CDR1 and CDR2: KGHSH, LQKENI. The CDR3 nucleotides read TGTGCCAGCTCACCTGGGACAGGCCTCTCAGAGCAGTACGTC. Its protein is CASSPGTGLSEQYV.

This rearrangement joins TRBV18 to TRBJ2-1; D is uncertain. Germline lookup yields CDR1 KGHSH and CDR2 LQKENI. The V end was cut by 6 bases, the J end by 6 bases, with 9 bases between. This CDR3 is built from 12 residues. CDR3 in DNA: TGTGCCAGCTCTAAAATCATCAATGAGCAGTTCTTC. Protein sequence: CASSKIINEQFF.

This chain joins TRBV4-2 and TRBJ2-3, with a tentative D call TRBD2 (7 bases). This CDR3 has 17 residues. Germline values: CDR1 LGHNA, CDR2 YNFKEQ. Trimming shortened V by 0 bases and J by 2 bases, and 15 bases separated the two germline ends. The CDR3 nucleotides read TGTGCCAGCAGCCAAGAGGGGGGGGGCCCGTCCACAGATACGCAGTATTTT. It translates to CASSQEGGGPSTDTQYF.

The J gene is TRBJ1-6, the V gene TRBV9, with D unclear. Germline V CDR1 and CDR2: SGDLS, YYNGEE. The CDR3 runs 16 residues. The V end was cut by 2 bases, the J end by 4 bases, with 13 bases between. The CDR3 DNA is TGTGCCAGCAGCGTCCGGATGGGAGGGTATAATTCACCCCTCCACTTT. Translated, it gives CASSVRMGGYNSPLHF.

The V gene is TRBV7-3, the J gene TRBJ2-7, with D possibly matching TRBD2 (6 bases). The V end lost 3 bases, the J end lost 5 bases, and 17 bases lay between the germline ends. The CDR3 covers 15 residues. The V gene's germline CDR1 is SGHTA and CDR2 FQGTGA. The CDR3 here is CASSLEGPGDHEQYF. CDR3 bases: TGTGCCAGCAGCTTGGAGGGACCCGGGGATCACGAGCAGTACTTC.